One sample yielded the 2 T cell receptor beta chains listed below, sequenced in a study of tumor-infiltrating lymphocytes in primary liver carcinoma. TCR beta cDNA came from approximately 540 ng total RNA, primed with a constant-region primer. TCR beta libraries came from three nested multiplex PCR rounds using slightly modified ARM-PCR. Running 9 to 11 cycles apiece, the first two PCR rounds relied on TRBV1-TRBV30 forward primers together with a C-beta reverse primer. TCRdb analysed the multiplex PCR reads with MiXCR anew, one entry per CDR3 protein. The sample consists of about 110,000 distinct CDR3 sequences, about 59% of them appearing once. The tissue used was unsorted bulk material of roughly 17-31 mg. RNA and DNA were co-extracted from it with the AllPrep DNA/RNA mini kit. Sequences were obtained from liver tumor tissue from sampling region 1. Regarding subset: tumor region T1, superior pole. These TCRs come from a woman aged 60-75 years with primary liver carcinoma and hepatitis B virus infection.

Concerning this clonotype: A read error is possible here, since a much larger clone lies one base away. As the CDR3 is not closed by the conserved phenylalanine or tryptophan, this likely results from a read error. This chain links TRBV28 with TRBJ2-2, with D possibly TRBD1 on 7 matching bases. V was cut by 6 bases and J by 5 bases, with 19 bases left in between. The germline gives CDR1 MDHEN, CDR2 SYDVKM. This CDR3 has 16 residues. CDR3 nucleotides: TGTGCCAGCAGCCTTGGGGCAGGGGGGTGGACCGGGGAGCTGTTTTCT. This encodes CASSLGAGGWTGELFS.

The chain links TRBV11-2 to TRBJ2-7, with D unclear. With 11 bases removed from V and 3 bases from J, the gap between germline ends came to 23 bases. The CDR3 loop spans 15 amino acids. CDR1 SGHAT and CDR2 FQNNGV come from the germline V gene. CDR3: CAGTLEWWQVYEQYF. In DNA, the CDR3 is TGTGCCGGCACCTTAGAGTGGTGGCAGGTCTACGAGCAGTACTTC.